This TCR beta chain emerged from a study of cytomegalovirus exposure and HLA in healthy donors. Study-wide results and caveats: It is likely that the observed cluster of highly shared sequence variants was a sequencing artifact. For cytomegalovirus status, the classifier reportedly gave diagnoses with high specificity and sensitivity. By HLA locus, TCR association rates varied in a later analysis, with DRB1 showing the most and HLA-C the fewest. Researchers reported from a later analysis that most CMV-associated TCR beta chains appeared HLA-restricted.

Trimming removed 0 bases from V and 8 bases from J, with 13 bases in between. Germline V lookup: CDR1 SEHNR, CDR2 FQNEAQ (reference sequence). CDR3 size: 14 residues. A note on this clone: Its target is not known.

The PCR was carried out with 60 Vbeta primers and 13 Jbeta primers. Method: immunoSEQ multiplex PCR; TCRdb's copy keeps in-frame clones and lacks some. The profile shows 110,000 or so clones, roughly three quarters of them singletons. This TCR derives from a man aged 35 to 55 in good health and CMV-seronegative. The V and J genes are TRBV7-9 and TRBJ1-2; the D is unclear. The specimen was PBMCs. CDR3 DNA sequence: TGTGCCAGCAGCTTAGCCATCAGTGCGGAAGGCTACACCTTC. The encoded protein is CASSLAISAEGYTF.